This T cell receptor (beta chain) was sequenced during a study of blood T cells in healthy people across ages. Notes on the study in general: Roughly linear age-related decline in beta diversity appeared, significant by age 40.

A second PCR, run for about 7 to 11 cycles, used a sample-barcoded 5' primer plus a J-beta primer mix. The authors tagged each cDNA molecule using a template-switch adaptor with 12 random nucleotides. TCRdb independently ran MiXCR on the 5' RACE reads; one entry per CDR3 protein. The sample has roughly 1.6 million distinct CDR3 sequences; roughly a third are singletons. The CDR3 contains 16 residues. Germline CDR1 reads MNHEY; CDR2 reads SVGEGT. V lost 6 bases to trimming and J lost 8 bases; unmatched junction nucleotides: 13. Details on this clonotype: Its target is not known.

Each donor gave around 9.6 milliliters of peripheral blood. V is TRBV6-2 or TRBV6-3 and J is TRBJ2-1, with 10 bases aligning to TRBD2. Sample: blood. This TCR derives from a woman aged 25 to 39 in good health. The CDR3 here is CASSKGLAGVIDEQFF. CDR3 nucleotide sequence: TGTGCCAGCAGCAAAGGGCTAGCGGGAGTGATCGATGAGCAGTTCTTC.